A single sample gave rise to the 19 T cell receptor beta chains below, sequenced in a study of monozygotic twins with inflammatory bowel disease. TCRdb derives one entry per CDR3 protein from the 5' RACE reads, leaving out DNA. The sample table sets out over 110,000 distinct CDR3 sequences. The specimen was blood. Receptors originate from a human donor with ulcerative colitis or Crohn's disease, or a healthy co-twin of an affected twin (not recorded which).

The J gene is TRBJ2-2, the V gene TRBV9; the D gene TCRdb calls, TRBD2, cannot be checked with no DNA. The CDR3 is made up of 16 amino acids. Germline-derived CDR1 and CDR2 are SGDLS and YYNGEE. The CDR3 loop is CASSSGLAGFAGELFF.

This rearrangement joins TRBV5-1 to TRBJ2-7. Germline CDR1 is SGHRS and CDR2 is YFSETQ. The CDR3 contains 14 residues. The CDR3 protein is CASSLSGDSYEQYF.

The V gene is TRBV6-2 or TRBV6-3, the J gene TRBJ2-5; TCRdb's D gene call, TRBD1, goes unchecked for lack of DNA. The CDR3 runs to 14 residues. CDR1 is MNHEY and CDR2 is SVGEGT in the germline V gene. The CDR3 sequence: CASSNHRDAETQYF.

The J gene is TRBJ2-3, the V gene TRBV3-1; TCRdb's D gene call, TRBD1, goes unchecked for lack of DNA. The CDR3 is made up of 16 amino acids. Germline V gene sequence: CDR1 LGHDT, CDR2 YNNKEL (reference sequence). CDR3 residues: CASSFGTGGMADTQYF.

J is TRBJ2-1 and V is TRBV12-3 or TRBV12-4; TCRdb lists TRBD1, though no DNA is available to test this call. The CDR3 is made up of 15 amino acids. The CDR3: CASRPGQASYNEQFF.

CDR3 sequence: CASSLGVSGANVLTF. V is TRBV7-2 and J is TRBJ2-6. Looked up from germline, CDR1 is SGHTA and CDR2 is FQGNSA. The CDR3 is 15 amino acids.

The rearrangement joins TRBV10-3 to TRBJ2-2. The CDR3 covers 14 residues. CDR1 is ENHRY and CDR2 is SYGVKD in the germline V gene. The chain's CDR3 is CAISESYATGELFF.

The rearrangement links TRBV20-1 to TRBJ2-7; the D gene TCRdb calls, TRBD1, cannot be checked with no DNA. Germline V gene sequence: CDR1 DFQATT, CDR2 SNEGSKA (reference sequence). The CDR3 is 14 amino acids. The CDR3 loop is CSATRGLKRYEQYF.

The V and J genes are TRBV28 and TRBJ2-7. The CDR3 sequence is 11 residues long. Per the germline V gene, CDR1 is MDHEN and CDR2 is SYDVKM. CDR3 region: CASSPNYEQYF. Combining the CDR3 with reference TRBV28 and TRBJ2-7 gives the whole variable domain DVKVTQSSRYLVKRTGEKVFLECVQDMDHENMFWYRQDPGLGLRLIYFSYDVKMKEKGDIPEGYSVSREKKERFSLILESASTNQTSMYLCASSPNYEQYFGPGTRLTVT.

The V call is TRBV20-1, the J call TRBJ2-5; TCRdb gives TRBD1 as the D gene, but with no DNA this cannot be confirmed. Germline V CDR1 and CDR2: DFQATT, SNEGSKA (reference sequence). The CDR3 has 12 residues. The CDR3 loop is CSATDIQETQYF.

This rearrangement joins TRBV5-1 to TRBJ2-7; TCRdb's D call, TRBD2, is unchecked because there is no DNA. The length of the CDR3 is 14 residues. The germline V gene encodes CDR1 SGHRS and CDR2 YFSETQ. CDR3 protein: CASSLTAGVYEQYF.

This chain uses TRBV6-6 with TRBJ2-1. The CDR3 has 11 residues. Germline loops: CDR1 MNHNY, CDR2 SVGAGI (reference sequence). The CDR3 protein is CASIAHNEQFF.

This chain joins TRBV20-1 and TRBJ2-5. Germline V gene sequence: CDR1 DFQATT, CDR2 SNEGSKA (reference sequence). The CDR3 sequence is 14 residues long. CDR3 protein: CSARGWYQQETQYF.

The V gene is TRBV30, the J gene TRBJ2-7; TCRdb picks TRBD1, but there is no DNA to check that call. The CDR3 is made up of 15 amino acids. The germline gives CDR1 GTSNPN, CDR2 SVGIG (reference sequence). This CDR3 is CAWSPPSGQSYEQYF.

This rearrangement joins TRBV20-1 to TRBJ2-5. Germline V gene data show CDR1 as DFQATT and CDR2 as SNEGSKA (reference sequence). The CDR3 length is 16 residues. The CDR3 region is CSAPNPTKNGQETQYF.

The V and J genes are TRBV20-1 and TRBJ1-5; as DNA is missing, the TRBD1 call by TCRdb cannot be tested. Germline V lookup: CDR1 DFQATT, CDR2 SNEGSKA (reference sequence). The length of the CDR3 is 12 residues. This chain's CDR3 is CSARGTNQPQHF.

The chain recombines TRBV2 with TRBJ2-1. The CDR3 runs to 14 residues. CDR1 SNHLY and CDR2 FYNNEI come from the germline V gene. The CDR3 loop reads CASSGSAVYNEQFF.

The chain has TRBV7-2 and TRBJ2-3; lacking DNA, the TRBD2 call made by TCRdb goes unchecked. The CDR3 consists of 15 residues. Germline V gene sequence: CDR1 SGHTA, CDR2 FQGNSA. The CDR3 loop is CASSRLAGLVDTQYF.

The chain joins TRBV25-1 to TRBJ1-2; without DNA, the TCRdb call of TRBD1 cannot be checked. Germline V gives CDR1 MGHDK, CDR2 SYGVNS. The CDR3 contains 13 residues. The chain's CDR3 is CASSPAGQYGYTF.